Presented here are 7 T cell receptor beta chains from one specimen sequenced in a study of OX40 agonist ivuxolimab in advanced cancers. This table comes from immunoSEQ multiplex PCR, and its TCRdb copy is limited to in-frame clones, with some not included. This sample has under 85,000 clones; more than 85% occur once, and the top ten carry about 8%. This sample comprised CD4+ or CD8+ T cells sorted from blood, obtained in a trial of the OX40 agonist ivuxolimab. Receptors were obtained from an adult with an advanced solid tumor such as melanoma, head and neck, liver or kidney cancer.

V and J are TRBV9 and TRBJ2-3; TRBD2 agrees at 11 bases. The CDR3 length is 15 residues. From germline, CDR1 is SGDLS and CDR2 YYNGEE. After removal of 0 bases from V and 4 bases from J, the junction contained 1 base not matched to a gene. The CDR3 DNA follows: TGTGCCAGCAGCGTAGGACTAGCGGGACCAGATACGCAGTATTTT. This encodes CASSVGLAGPDTQYF.

V and J are TRBV15 and TRBJ2-7; unclear D gene. The germline V gene has CDR1 LNHNV and CDR2 YYDKDF (reference sequence). This CDR3 has 14 amino acids. Trimming shortened V by 1 base and J by 3 bases, and 10 bases separated the two germline ends. The CDR3 region is CATSRASEFYEQYF. The CDR3 bases are TGTGCCACCAGCAGAGCCAGCGAGTTCTACGAGCAGTACTTC.

This chain joins TRBV5-6 and TRBJ2-2; D uncertain. Germline CDR1 and CDR2: SGHDT and YYEEEE. The CDR3 extends over 11 amino acids. V was trimmed by 2 bases and J by 7 bases, leaving 3 bases between them. The CDR3 DNA reads as TGTGCCAGCAGCTTTAGCGGGGAGCTGTTTTTT. This encodes CASSFSGELFF.

In its sample, this clone was seen a few times. CDR3 sequence reads: CASSLRLPRRFLTDTQYF. The CDR3 DNA follows: TGTGCCAGCAGCTTACGCCTCCCGCGGAGGTTCCTCACAGATACGCAGTATTTT. This chain uses TRBV11-2 with TRBJ2-3; TRBD2 is a possible D gene (5 bases). This CDR3 is 18 amino acids long. Trimming left V 2 bases short and J 2 bases short, with 20 bases between. Germline V lookup: CDR1 SGHAT, CDR2 FQNNGV.

In this sample, this clone turned up once. The chain combines TRBV5-4 with TRBJ1-2; weak D call: TRBD1 (5 bases). The CDR3 length is 13 residues. The germline CDR1 and CDR2 sequences are SGHNT and YYREEE (reference sequence). Trimming cost V 0 bases and J 7 bases, with 10 bases left between them. CDR3 sequence: CASSLGLGGGYTF. The CDR3 DNA follows: TGTGCCAGCAGCTTGGGTCTCGGGGGTGGCTACACCTTC.

As concerns this clone: One junction end does not reproduce the germline sequence, and a read error may be involved. The same CDR3 is also encoded by other DNA sequences in this sample. Here the CDR3 DNA reads TGCGCCAGCAGCTGGGACAGGACCCCGTACCAAGAGACCCAGTACTTC. The encoded protein is CASSWDRTPYQETQYF. J is TRBJ2-5 and V is TRBV6-6, with TRBD1 matching 8 bases. Germline CDR1 is MNHNY and CDR2 is SVGAGI (reference sequence). CDR3 size: 16 residues.

This clone has a single count. The rearrangement joins TRBV19 to TRBJ1-3, with 8 bases identical to TRBD1. This CDR3 spans 16 amino acids. The V gene's germline CDR1 is LNHDA and CDR2 SQIVND (reference sequence). Unmatched junction bases numbered 7, after V lost 2 bases and J lost 4 bases. The CDR3 nucleotides are TGTGCCAGTAGTATAAGGACAGGGATCATCGGAAACACCATATATTTT. This translates into CASSIRTGIIGNTIYF.